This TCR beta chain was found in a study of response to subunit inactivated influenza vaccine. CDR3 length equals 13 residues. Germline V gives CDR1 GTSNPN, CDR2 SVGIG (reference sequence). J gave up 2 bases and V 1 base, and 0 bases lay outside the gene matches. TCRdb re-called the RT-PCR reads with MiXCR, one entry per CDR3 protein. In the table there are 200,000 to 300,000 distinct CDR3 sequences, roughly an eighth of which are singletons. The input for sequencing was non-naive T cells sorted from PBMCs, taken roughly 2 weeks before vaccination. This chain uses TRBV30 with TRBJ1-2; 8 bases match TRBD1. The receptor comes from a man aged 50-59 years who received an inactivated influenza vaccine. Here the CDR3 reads CAWSGQGNYGYTF. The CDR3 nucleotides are TGTGCCTGGAGTGGACAGGGGAACTATGGCTACACCTTC.